This TCR beta chain was sequenced in a study of regulatory T cells in long-lasting Graves disease. Time point defined: newly diagnosed GD, antithyroid drugs for less than 3 months. From RNA extracted from PBMCs, the TCR library was made. From an endocrinology department in Xi'an, China, came the patients. Whole-study results and caveats: Peripheral blood alone, not thyroid tissue, underwent study.

The sample holds a few counts of this clonotype. What it binds is unknown. A junction end diverges from the germline sequence, so it may reflect a read error. The CDR3 extends over 12 amino acids. The germline gives CDR1 SGHTS, CDR2 YDEGEE. The TCR beta library used iRepertoire HTBI primers with Arm-PCR amplification of CDR3. One entry per CDR3 protein results from TCRdb running MiXCR on the multiplex PCR reads. Here the sample spans approximately 400,000 distinct CDR3 sequences, under 15% being singletons. The data also belong to a second study, concerning T cells in Graves' hyperthyroidism and ophthalmopathy. That paper states: Peripheral blood also featured most of the thyroid clonotypes expanded above 0.001.

Specimen: peripheral blood mononuclear cells (PBMCs), collected at new diagnosis, from a patient treated with antithyroid drugs. The rearrangement links TRBV5-8 to TRBJ1-2, with 8 bases aligning to TRBD1. The source of this sequence is a woman aged 25-40 years with Graves disease. The CDR3 bases are TGTGCCAGCAGGGCTTCAGGGGGCGCGATAGCCTTC. Translating gives CASRASGGAIAF.